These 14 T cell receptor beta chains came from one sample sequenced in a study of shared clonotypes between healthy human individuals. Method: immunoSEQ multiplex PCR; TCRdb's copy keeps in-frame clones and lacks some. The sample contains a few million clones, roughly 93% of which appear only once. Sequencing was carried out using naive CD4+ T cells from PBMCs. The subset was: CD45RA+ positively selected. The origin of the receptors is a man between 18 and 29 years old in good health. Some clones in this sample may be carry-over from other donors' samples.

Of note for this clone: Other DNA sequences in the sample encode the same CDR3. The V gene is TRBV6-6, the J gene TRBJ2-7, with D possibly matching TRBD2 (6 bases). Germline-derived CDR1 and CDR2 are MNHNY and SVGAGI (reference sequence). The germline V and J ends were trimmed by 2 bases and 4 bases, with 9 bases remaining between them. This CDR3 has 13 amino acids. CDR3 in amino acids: CASSYGRDYEQYF. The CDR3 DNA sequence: TGTGCCAGCAGTTACGGGCGGGATTACGAGCAGTACTTC.

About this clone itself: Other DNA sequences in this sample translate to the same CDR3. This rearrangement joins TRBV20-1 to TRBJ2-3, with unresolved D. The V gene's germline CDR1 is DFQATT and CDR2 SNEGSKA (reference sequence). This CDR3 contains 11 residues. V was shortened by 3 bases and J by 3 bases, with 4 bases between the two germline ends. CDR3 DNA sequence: TGCAGTGCTAGTAGGACAGATACGCAGTATTTT. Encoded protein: CSASRTDTQYF.

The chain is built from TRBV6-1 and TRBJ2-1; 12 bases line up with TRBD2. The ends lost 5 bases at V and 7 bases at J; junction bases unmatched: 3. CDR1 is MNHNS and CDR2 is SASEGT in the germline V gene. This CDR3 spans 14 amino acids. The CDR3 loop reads CASSRLAGENEQFF. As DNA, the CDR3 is TGTGCCAGCAGTAGACTAGCGGGAGAGAATGAGCAGTTCTTC.

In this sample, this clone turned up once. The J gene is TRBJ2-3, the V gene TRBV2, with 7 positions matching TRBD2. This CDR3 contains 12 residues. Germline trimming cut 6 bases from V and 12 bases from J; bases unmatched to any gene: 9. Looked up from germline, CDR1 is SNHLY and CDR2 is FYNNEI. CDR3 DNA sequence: TGTGCCAGCAGGGGCGGGGGAGGCCGACAGTATTTT. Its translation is CASRGGGGRQYF.

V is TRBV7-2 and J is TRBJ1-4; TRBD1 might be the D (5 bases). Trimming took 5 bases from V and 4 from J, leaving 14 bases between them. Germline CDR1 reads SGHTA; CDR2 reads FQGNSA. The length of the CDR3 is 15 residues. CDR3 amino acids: CASSLEGTINEKLFF. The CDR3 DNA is TGTGCCAGCAGCCTAGAGGGGACGATTAATGAAAAACTGTTTTTT. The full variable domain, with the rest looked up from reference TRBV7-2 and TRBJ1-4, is GAGVSQSPSNKVTEKGKDVELRCDPISGHTALYWYRQSLGQGLEFLIYFQGNSAPDKSGLPSDRFSAERTGGSVSTLTIQRTQQEDSAVYLCASSLEGTINEKLFFGSGTQLSVL.

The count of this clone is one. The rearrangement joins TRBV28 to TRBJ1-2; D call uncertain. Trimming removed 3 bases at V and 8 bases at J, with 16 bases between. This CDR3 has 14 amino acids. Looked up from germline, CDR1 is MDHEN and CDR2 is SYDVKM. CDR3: CASSFGVLTGGYTF. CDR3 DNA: TGTGCCAGCAGTTTTGGGGTTTTAACGGGAGGCTACACCTTC.

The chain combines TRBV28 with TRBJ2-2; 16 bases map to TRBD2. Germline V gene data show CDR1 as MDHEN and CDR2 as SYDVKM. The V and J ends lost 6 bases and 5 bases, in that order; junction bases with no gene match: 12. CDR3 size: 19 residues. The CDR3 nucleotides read TGTGCCAGCAGCCCACCTAAGCCGGGACTAGCGGGAGGGACCGGGGAGCTGTTTTTT. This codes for CASSPPKPGLAGGTGELFF.

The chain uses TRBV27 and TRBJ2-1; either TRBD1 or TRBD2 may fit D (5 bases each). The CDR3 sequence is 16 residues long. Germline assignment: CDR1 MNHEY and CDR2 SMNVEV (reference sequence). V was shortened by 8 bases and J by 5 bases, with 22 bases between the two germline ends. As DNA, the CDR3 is TGTGCCAGCGCCCTCCTGGGGCGGGCATCGAACAATGAGCAGTTCTTC. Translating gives CASALLGRASNNEQFF.

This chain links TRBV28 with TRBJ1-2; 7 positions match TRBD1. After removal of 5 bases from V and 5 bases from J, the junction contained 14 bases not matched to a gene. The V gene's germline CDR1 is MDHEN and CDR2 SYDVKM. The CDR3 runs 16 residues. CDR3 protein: CASSPRGRQGWYGYTF. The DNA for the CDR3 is TGTGCCAGCAGTCCCCGCGGCCGACAGGGTTGGTATGGCTACACCTTC.

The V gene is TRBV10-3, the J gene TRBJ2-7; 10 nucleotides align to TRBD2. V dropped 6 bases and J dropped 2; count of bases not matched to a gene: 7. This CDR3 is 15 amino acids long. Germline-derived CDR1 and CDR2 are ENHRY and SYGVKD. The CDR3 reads CAIRDGLAAAYEQYF. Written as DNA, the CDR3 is TGTGCCATCAGAGACGGACTAGCGGCCGCCTACGAGCAGTACTTC.

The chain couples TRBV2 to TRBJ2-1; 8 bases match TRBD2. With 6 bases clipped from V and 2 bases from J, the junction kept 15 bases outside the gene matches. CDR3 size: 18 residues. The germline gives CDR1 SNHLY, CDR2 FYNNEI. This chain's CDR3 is CASSLIGLAESPYNEQFF. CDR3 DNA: TGTGCCAGCAGCCTGATCGGACTAGCCGAAAGCCCCTACAATGAGCAGTTCTTC.

The CDR3 spells CASSPIGGALADTQYF. The CDR3 DNA reads as TGCGCCAGCAGCCCCATTGGAGGCGCGCTCGCAGATACGCAGTATTTT. The chain joins TRBV5-1 to TRBJ2-3, with a possible D match to TRBD2 (5 bases). CDR1 and CDR2 from the germline V gene are SGHRS and YFSETQ. The CDR3 extends over 16 amino acids. Trimming shortened V by 4 bases and J by 4 bases, and 19 bases separated the two germline ends.

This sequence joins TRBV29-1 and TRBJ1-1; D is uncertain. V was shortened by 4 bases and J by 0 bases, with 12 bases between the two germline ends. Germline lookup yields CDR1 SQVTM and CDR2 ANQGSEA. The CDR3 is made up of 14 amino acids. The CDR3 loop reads CSVVGRYLNTEAFF. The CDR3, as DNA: TGCAGCGTTGTCGGGCGGTATTTGAACACTGAAGCTTTCTTT.

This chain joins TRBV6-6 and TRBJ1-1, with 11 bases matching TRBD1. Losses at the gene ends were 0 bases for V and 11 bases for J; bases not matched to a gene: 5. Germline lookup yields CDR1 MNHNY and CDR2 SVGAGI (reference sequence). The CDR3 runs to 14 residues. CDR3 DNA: TGTGCCAGCAGTTACTCGGACAGGGGGCCGGCGGCTTTCTTT. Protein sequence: CASSYSDRGPAAFF.